The entry below gives a single T cell receptor (beta chain) sequence along with its context. One Seattle source followed patients from active infection through their disease course. V shed 2 bases, J shed 2 bases, and the junction held 2 bases outside the gene matches. Germline lookup yields CDR1 SGHRS and CDR2 YFSETQ. The CDR3 contains 14 residues. These data originate in a study of blood T cell repertoires in COVID-19. Study-level background: Sites in the United States, Italy and Spain provided acute and convalescent COVID-19 samples. From T cells, B-cell-depleted T cells, or PBMCs came the material, which was cDNA or gDNA.

Per the original methods: Reference gene primers were amplified, and this amplification served to estimate nucleated cell counts. Sequencing used immunoSEQ multiplex PCR; TCRdb keeps in-frame clones, though not all of them. The DNA was the basis for D and trimming; V, J and clone size are from that table. The table includes approximately 290,000 clones, roughly 84% detected once. Sequencing was carried out using peripheral blood. The genes are TRBV5-1 and TRBJ2-3; 7 positions agree with TRBD1. The sequence came from a person aged 70 to 79 with COVID-19, enrolled during active disease. The CDR3 sequence: CASSFTGDTDTQYF. In DNA, the CDR3 is TGCGCCAGCAGCTTTACAGGGGACACAGATACGCAGTATTTT.